The 5 T cell receptor beta chains presented below share a single source sample, sequenced in a study of blood T cell repertoires in COVID-19 (dated by TCRdb to 2018 to 2021). Library method: the immunoSEQ multiplex PCR assay. As stored in TCRdb, this immuneACCESS dataset retains in-frame rearrangements with V and J assigned. A fraction of the clones does not appear; measured against another copy, unresolved V genes explain less than half of the discrepancy, and the remainder lacks a known reason. For this sample the table gives about 50,000 clones, of which around 88% were detected only once. The ten largest clones take up roughly 5.2% of the sample. Sequencing was performed on peripheral blood. The receptors originated from a human donor in a cohort sampled during active COVID-19.

V gene TRBV19 combines with J gene TRBJ2-2; the D gene is possibly TRBD1 (6 bases). The CDR3 loop spans 16 amino acids. V dropped 1 base and J dropped 2 bases, with 11 bases sitting between them. Germline CDR1 LNHDA, CDR2 SQIVND (reference sequence). Here the CDR3 DNA reads TGTGCCAGTAGTATAGGTACAGGGTCTAACACCGGGGAGCTGTTTTTT. Translated, it gives CASSIGTGSNTGELFF. Together with reference TRBV19 and TRBJ2-2, the CDR3 gives the full variable domain: DGGITQSPKYLFRKEGQNVTLSCEQNLNHDAMYWYRQDPGQGLRLIYYSQIVNDFQKGDIAEGYSVSREKKESFPLTVTSAQKNPTAFYLCASSIGTGSNTGELFFGEGSRLTVL.

The J gene is TRBJ2-1, the V gene TRBV4-2, with unresolved D. CDR3 length: 13 amino acids. The V and J ends lost 1 base and 8 bases respectively, with 9 bases between them. Germline CDR1 reads LGHNA; CDR2 reads YNFKEQ. CDR3 nucleotides: TGTGCCAGCAGCCAAGTCTTGGCCGATGAGCAGTTCTTC. It yields the protein CASSQVLADEQFF.

A word on this clone: The identical CDR3 is also encoded by other nucleotide sequences in the sample. This chain joins TRBV10-3 and TRBJ2-1; 10 nucleotides line up with TRBD2. The V gene's germline CDR1 is ENHRY and CDR2 SYGVKD. The CDR3 length is 15 residues. V lost 4 bases and J lost 4; bases outside the gene matches: 4. CDR3 loop: CAISGGSGGYNEQFF. CDR3 coding DNA: TGTGCCATCAGTGGGGGTAGCGGGGGGTACAATGAGCAGTTCTTC.

This chain joins TRBV6-4 and TRBJ2-3; 12 positions match TRBD1. The CDR3 loop spans 17 amino acids. Looked up from germline, CDR1 is MRHNA and CDR2 is SNTAGT. The V segment lost 10 bases and the J segment 1 base; nucleotides outside the gene matches: 12. In DNA, the CDR3 is TGTGCCACCTCCGGGACAGGGGGCCTACCAGGCACAGATACGCAGTATTTT. Its protein product is CATSGTGGLPGTDTQYF.

V is TRBV2 and J is TRBJ2-3; TRBD2 might be the D (6 bases). The germline CDR1 and CDR2 sequences are SNHLY and FYNNEI. V was trimmed by 7 bases and J by 8 bases, leaving 19 bases between them. The CDR3 has 14 residues. CDR3 sequence reads: CASISLGGAGTQYF. The CDR3 nucleotides are TGTGCCAGCATATCCCTAGGAGGGGCTGGTACGCAGTATTTT.